This T cell receptor (beta chain) is from a study of T-cell memory formation after mild COVID-19. Overall study results and limits: Some clones that responded turned up in pre-infection memory, which suggests that cross-reactive memory joined in. Researchers could not confirm that second-wave clones peaking on day 37 targeted SARS-CoV-2. The study found balanced CD4/CD8 in clones contracting day 15 to 85 and a CD4+ lean in later expanders.

V lost 3 bases and J lost 3; bases outside the gene matches: 6. The CDR3 is 14 residues long. The germline V gene has CDR1 DFQATT and CDR2 SNEGSKA (reference sequence). TCRdb itself ran the 5' RACE reads through MiXCR, one entry per CDR3 protein. The table has over 400,000 distinct CDR3 sequences, about 22% seen once; the top ten hold 13%. This clonotype was counted between two and nine times. Its target is not known. The sample comprised PBMCs or a T cell subset sorted from them (not recorded which). The sequence came from an adult woman who had mild COVID-19 (a few samples of this study predate the infection). Cell type and time point are not known. The chain couples TRBV20-1 to TRBJ1-1, with 8 bases identical to TRBD1. The CDR3: CSASSGGRDTEAFF. The CDR3 DNA follows: TGCAGTGCTAGCTCAGGGGGCAGGGACACTGAAGCTTTCTTT.